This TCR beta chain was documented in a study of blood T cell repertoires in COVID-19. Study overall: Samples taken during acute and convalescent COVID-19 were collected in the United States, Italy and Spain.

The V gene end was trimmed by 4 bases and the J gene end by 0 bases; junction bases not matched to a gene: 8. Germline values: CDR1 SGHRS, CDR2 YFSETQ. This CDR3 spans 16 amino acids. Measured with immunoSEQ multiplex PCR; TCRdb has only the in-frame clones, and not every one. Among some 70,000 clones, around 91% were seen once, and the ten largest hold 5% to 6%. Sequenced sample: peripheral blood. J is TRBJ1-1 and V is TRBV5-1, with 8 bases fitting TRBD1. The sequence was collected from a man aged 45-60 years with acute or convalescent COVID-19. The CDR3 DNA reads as TGCGCCAGCAGCAGCGGACAGGGAAACATGAACACTGAAGCTTTCTTT. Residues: CASSSGQGNMNTEAFF.